Presented here are 30 T cell receptor beta chains from one specimen sequenced in a study of T-cell reconstitution after alpha-beta-depleted transplantation in children. Unique molecular identifiers were used to barcode this TCRbeta library. Each CDR3 protein is one row after TCRdb ran MiXCR on the PCR reads. This sample has about 230,000 distinct CDR3 sequences, with around 11% found just once. Here the sequenced sample was PBMCs from the stem cell graft donor, taken from the stem cell graft. The receptor source for this set is a human donor who donated a stem cell graft to a child with acute lymphoblastic leukemia.

This clonotype was seen many times. The V gene is TRBV20-1, the J gene TRBJ2-7, with TRBD1 matching over 7 bases. The V segment lost 1 base and the J segment 5 bases; nucleotides outside the gene matches: 8. CDR1 is DFQATT and CDR2 is SNEGSKA in the germline V gene (reference sequence). There are 14 residues in the CDR3. This CDR3 is CSARVRDRANEQYF. CDR3 coding DNA: TGCAGTGCTAGAGTGCGCGACAGGGCCAACGAGCAGTACTTC.

This clonotype has a count of ten or more. The V and J genes are TRBV19 and TRBJ1-5; D is undetermined. Germline V CDR1 and CDR2: LNHDA, SQIVND (reference sequence). V dropped 1 base and J dropped 0 bases, with 4 bases sitting between them. The CDR3 length is 14 residues. The CDR3 bases are TGTGCCAGTAGTATAGGACCTAGCAATCAGCCCCAGCATTTT. Translating it yields CASSIGPSNQPQHF.

This clonotype was seen ten or more times. The V gene is TRBV12-3 or TRBV12-4, the J gene TRBJ1-2; D not certain. This CDR3 contains 11 residues. Trimming removed 9 bases from V and 3 bases from J, with 8 bases in between. The CDR3 nucleotides read TGTGCCAGTAAATGGCACTATGGCTACACCTTC. It encodes CASKWHYGYTF.

This clonotype was observed many times. This sequence joins TRBV12-3 or TRBV12-4 and TRBJ2-7, with unresolved D. The CDR3 covers 13 residues. V lost 3 bases and J lost 2, with 8 bases in between. CDR3 DNA sequence: TGTGCCAGCAGTTTCGCTGAGGCCTACGAGCAGTACTTC. Protein: CASSFAEAYEQYF.

In its sample, this clonotype was seen a few times. This rearrangement joins TRBV7-6 to TRBJ2-5; D is undetermined. The CDR3 has 11 amino acids. Looked up from germline, CDR1 is SGHVS and CDR2 is FNYEAQ. V lost 7 bases, J lost 0 bases, and 3 bases lay in between. In nucleotides, the CDR3 is TGTGCCAGCATCTACCAAGAGACCCAGTACTTC. It yields the protein CASIYQETQYF.

This clonotype came up many times. This sequence joins TRBV29-1 and TRBJ1-1; D remains unclear. Germline V gene lookup returns CDR1 SQVTM and CDR2 ANQGSEA. Trimming shortened V by 7 bases and J by 3 bases, and 9 bases separated the two germline ends. The CDR3 length is 11 residues. The CDR3 bases are TGCAGCGCGACATTGGACACTGAAGCTTTCTTT. Its protein is CSATLDTEAFF.

This clonotype occurred many times. The DNA for the CDR3 is TGCGCCAGCAGCCAAGACGGGGGGGTCAATCAGCCCCAGCATTTT. As protein: CASSQDGGVNQPQHF. This chain connects TRBV4-3 to TRBJ1-5; D possibly corresponds to TRBD1 (5 bases). CDR3 size: 15 residues. Germline assignment: CDR1 LGHNA and CDR2 YSLEER. V lost 0 bases, J lost 3 bases, and 9 bases lay in between.

This rearrangement joins TRBV12-3 or TRBV12-4 to TRBJ1-2; 7 bases map to TRBD1. This CDR3 region has 15 residues. The ends lost 6 bases at V and 6 bases at J; junction bases unmatched: 13. The CDR3 is CASSFDRAALNGYTF. The DNA of the CDR3 is TGTGCCAGCAGCTTCGACAGGGCTGCTCTGAATGGCTACACCTTC.

The sample holds many counts of this clonotype. The chain joins TRBV9 to TRBJ2-1, with D maybe TRBD2 (6 bases). V lost 3 bases, J lost 6 bases, and 7 bases lay in between. Germline V lookup: CDR1 SGDLS, CDR2 YYNGEE. The length of the CDR3 is 12 residues. CDR3 nucleotides: TGTGCCAGCAGCGACGGGGGCAATGAGCAGTTCTTC. Its protein product is CASSDGGNEQFF.

V usage is TRBV19 and J usage is TRBJ2-2; D perhaps matches TRBD1 (6 bases). Germline V lookup: CDR1 LNHDA, CDR2 SQIVND (reference sequence). The CDR3 is 15 residues long. Trimming took off 1 base at V and 4 bases at J, with 10 bases between the two ends. CDR3 coding DNA: TGTGCCAGTAGTATAGTGAGACAGGCCACCGGGGAGCTGTTTTTT. Translation gives CASSIVRQATGELFF.

This clonotype was picked up many times. The rearrangement links TRBV5-1 to TRBJ2-3; 8 bases map to TRBD2. The CDR3 length is 15 residues. The junction had 9 bases not matched to a gene; V was cut back by 4 bases and J by 5 bases. The germline V gene encodes CDR1 SGHRS and CDR2 YFSETQ. In DNA form, the CDR3 reads TGCGCCAGCAGCCCCCAAGCGGGAGCTGGAGATACGCAGTATTTT. The encoded protein is CASSPQAGAGDTQYF.

As to this clonotype: This may arise from a read error, as a much more abundant clone is one base away. Since the CDR3 does not end with the conserved phenylalanine or tryptophan, this likely comes from a read error. The chain employs TRBV24-1 and TRBJ2-5, with TRBD2 identical over 8 bases. This CDR3 has 15 amino acids. Germline V CDR1 and CDR2: KGHDR, SFDVKD. With 7 bases clipped from V and 4 bases from J, the junction kept 10 bases outside the gene matches. CDR3 DNA sequence: TGTGCCACCAGCCCCGGGGGGGGAGTTGGAGAGACCCAGTACCTC. This codes for CATSPGGGVGETQYL.

This clonotype was found many times. The chain links TRBV5-1 to TRBJ2-1, with D maybe TRBD2 (6 bases). The CDR3 spans 16 residues. Trimming removed 2 bases from V and 0 bases from J, with 12 bases in between. Germline V gene data show CDR1 as SGHRS and CDR2 as YFSETQ. CDR3 loop: CASSFGGASSYNEQFF. The CDR3, as DNA: TGCGCCAGCAGCTTTGGCGGGGCCAGCTCCTACAATGAGCAGTTCTTC.

This clonotype was picked up many times. The chain links TRBV7-9 to TRBJ2-7; 7 positions agree with TRBD1. In germline, CDR1 is SEHNR, CDR2 FQNEAQ (reference sequence). The CDR3 sequence is 13 residues long. V gave up 4 bases and J gave up 7 bases; unmatched junction bases: 7. This CDR3 reads CASSSQGWLEQYF. CDR3 sequence (DNA): TGTGCCAGCAGCTCACAGGGGTGGTTGGAGCAGTACTTC.

The chain has TRBV7-2 and TRBJ2-2; TRBD1 might be the D (6 bases). Trimming left V 3 bases short and J 6 bases short, with 17 bases between. Germline V gene lookup returns CDR1 SGHTA and CDR2 FQGNSA. The CDR3 totals 16 residues. CDR3 sequence reads: CASSFGFGGEPGELFF. The CDR3 nucleotides are TGTGCCAGCAGCTTTGGCTTTGGGGGCGAGCCCGGGGAGCTGTTTTTT.

DNA of the CDR3: TGTGCCAGCAGACGCCTTAAGGGCACAGATACGCAGTATTTT. It translates to CASRRLKGTDTQYF. The chain couples TRBV5-5 to TRBJ2-3; no reliable D call. Trimming took 5 bases from V and 1 from J, leaving 11 bases between them. This CDR3 is built from 14 residues. Germline V lookup: CDR1 SGHKS, CDR2 YYEKEE (reference sequence). Full variable domain (rest looked up from reference TRBV5-5 and TRBJ2-3): DAGVTQSPTHLIKTRGQQVTLRCSPISGHKSVSWYQQVLGQGPQFIFQYYEKEERGRGNFPDRFSARQFPNYSSELNVNALLLGDSALYLCASRRLKGTDTQYFGPGTRLTVL.

This clonotype was seen at least ten times. The V gene is TRBV20-1, the J gene TRBJ2-1, with 12 nucleotides matching TRBD2. The CDR3 has 14 amino acids. Trimming cost V 4 bases and J 9 bases; bases outside gene matches: 7. Germline CDR1 is DFQATT and CDR2 is SNEGSKA (reference sequence). CDR3 sequence reads: CSATGLAGIIEQFF. CDR3 nucleotides: TGCAGTGCTACTGGACTAGCGGGAATTATTGAGCAGTTCTTC.

This clonotype was recorded at least ten times. As DNA, the CDR3 is TGTGCCAGCAGCCAAAGTACCCTCCTAGCGGCTTCCTACAATGAGCAGTTCTTC. Its protein product is CASSQSTLLAASYNEQFF. This chain links TRBV4-2 with TRBJ2-1, with 7 bases matching TRBD2. Looked up from germline, CDR1 is LGHNA and CDR2 is YNFKEQ. The CDR3 consists of 18 residues. Unmatched junction bases numbered 11, after V lost 2 bases and J lost 1 base.

The V and J genes are TRBV7-6 and TRBJ2-5, with 7 bases identical to TRBD1. This CDR3 is built from 15 residues. Unmatched junction bases numbered 10, after V lost 4 bases and J lost 5 bases. CDR1 and CDR2 from the germline V gene are SGHVS and FNYEAQ. The CDR3 DNA follows: TGTGCCAGCAGCTCCGCCCGGACAGGACGGGAGACCCAGTACTTC. This encodes CASSSARTGRETQYF.

This clonotype was seen ten or more times. The rearrangement uses TRBV27 and TRBJ1-1, with a tentative D call TRBD1 (6 bases). The germline V gene encodes CDR1 MNHEY and CDR2 SMNVEV (reference sequence). Between the trimmed V and J ends, which lost 2 bases and 6 bases, there was a span of 13 bases. The CDR3 has 14 amino acids. In DNA form, the CDR3 reads TGTGCCAGCAGTTTAGGGCAGGGGATAGCTGAAGCTTTCTTT. Amino acid sequence: CASSLGQGIAEAFF.

This clonotype has ten or more counts. The chain carries TRBV5-1 and TRBJ1-1, with 7 bases aligning to TRBD1. V dropped 4 bases and J dropped 7; count of bases not matched to a gene: 10. This CDR3 comprises 14 residues. Germline CDR1 reads SGHRS; CDR2 reads YFSETQ. The CDR3 sequence: CASSPTQTGHEAFF. CDR3 DNA sequence: TGCGCCAGCAGCCCCACCCAGACAGGGCATGAAGCTTTCTTT.

This clonotype occurred many times. The chain is built from TRBV11-1 and TRBJ2-1; 7 nucleotides line up with TRBD1. Trimming removed 5 bases from V and 8 bases from J; junction bases left unmatched: 12. Germline V gives CDR1 SGHAT, CDR2 FQDESV (reference sequence). CDR3 length: 15 amino acids. CDR3 coding DNA: TGTGCCAGCAGCCCCGACAGGGAAGGATTCGATGAGCAGTTCTTC. It yields the protein CASSPDREGFDEQFF. Full variable domain (outside the CDR3, taken from reference TRBV11-1 and TRBJ2-1): EAEVAQSPRYKITEKSQAVAFWCDPISGHATLYWYRQILGQGPELLVQFQDESVVDDSQLPKDRFSAERLKGVDSTLKIQPAELGDSAMYLCASSPDREGFDEQFFGPGTRLTVL.

The sample holds many counts of this clonotype. V is TRBV12-3 or TRBV12-4 and J is TRBJ2-3, with no clear D. The CDR3 runs to 11 residues. V dropped 10 bases and J dropped 5 bases, with 10 bases sitting between them. The CDR3 DNA reads as TGTGCCACTGGATTCCGAGATACGCAGTATTTT. As protein: CATGFRDTQYF.

About this clonotype itself: One end of the junction varies from germline; a read error may be responsible. The chain has TRBV28 and TRBJ2-6; possibly TRBD1 or TRBD2 for D (5 bases each). Germline V gene sequence: CDR1 MDHEN, CDR2 SYDVKM. This CDR3 has 17 residues. The CDR3 spells CASSAPGYLSGANGLTF. DNA for the CDR3: TGTGCCAGCAGTGCCCCGGGATACCTCTCTGGGGCCAACGGCCTGACTTTC.

This clonotype came up many times. The V gene is TRBV12-3 or TRBV12-4, the J gene TRBJ1-2; D is uncertain. This CDR3 comprises 13 residues. Trimming pared 5 bases from V and 5 bases from J, leaving 12 bases between. For the CDR3, the DNA is TGTGCCAGCAGTCTCTCGGACCCGTATGGCTACACCTTC. It is translated as CASSLSDPYGYTF.

This clonotype has at least ten counts. The chain joins TRBV25-1 to TRBJ2-5; D is unresolved. The CDR3 spans 11 residues. The V end lost 6 bases, the J end lost 7 bases, and 9 bases lay between the germline ends. Germline CDR1 MGHDK, CDR2 SYGVNS. Here the CDR3 reads CASSPKTTQYF. In DNA, the CDR3 is TGTGCCAGCAGCCCCAAGACGACCCAGTACTTC.

This clonotype appeared many times. The J gene is TRBJ2-3, the V gene TRBV9; D may match TRBD1 or TRBD2 (5 bases each). Between the trimmed V and J ends, which lost 2 bases and 6 bases, there was a span of 13 bases. Germline CDR1 SGDLS, CDR2 YYNGEE. This CDR3 is 14 amino acids long. The CDR3 sequence is CASSVAPGADTQYF. The DNA for the CDR3 is TGTGCCAGCAGCGTCGCCCCCGGGGCCGATACGCAGTATTTT.

This clonotype was detected ten times or more. The chain couples TRBV27 to TRBJ2-1; 7 bases map to TRBD2. CDR1 and CDR2 (germline): MNHEY, SMNVEV (reference sequence). V trimming: 1 base; J trimming: 8 bases; junction bases outside the gene matches: 14. This CDR3 has 17 residues. DNA for the CDR3: TGTGCCAGCAGTTTATTAGCGGGCGTTCGAACCGGTTATGAGCAGTTCTTC. Translating gives CASSLLAGVRTGYEQFF.

This clonotype showed up many times. V usage is TRBV5-1 and J usage is TRBJ2-1, with D possibly being TRBD1 or TRBD2 (5 bases each). Germline V gives CDR1 SGHRS, CDR2 YFSETQ. The V and J ends lost 5 bases and 10 bases respectively, with 13 bases between them. The CDR3 spans 12 residues. The CDR3 reads CASRESGTEQFF. In nucleotides, the CDR3 is TGCGCCAGCAGGGAATCCGGGACCGAGCAGTTCTTC.

This clonotype showed up many times. V and J are TRBV5-1 and TRBJ2-7; D is undetermined. V lost 0 bases and J lost 2, with 21 bases in between. The germline gives CDR1 SGHRS, CDR2 YFSETQ. This CDR3 is 18 amino acids long. Here the CDR3 reads CASSLDRPGHRLTYEQYF. DNA of the CDR3: TGCGCCAGCAGCTTGGATCGACCGGGCCATAGATTAACCTACGAGCAGTACTTC.